This T cell receptor (beta chain) was observed in a study of breast tumors, draining lymph nodes, adjacent tissues. TCRdb re-called the multiplex PCR reads through MiXCR, storing one row per CDR3 protein. The sample consists of 140,000 to 150,000 distinct CDR3 sequences, approximately 29% of them appearing once. The lymph nodes were axillary draining lymph nodes from breast cancer patients. The table lists this clonotype with many counts. CDR1 MGHRA and CDR2 YSYEKL come from the germline V gene. Trimming cost V 3 bases and J 2 bases, with 10 bases left between them. This CDR3 is built from 14 residues.

This TCR was sampled from a female donor with breast cancer. Some clones in this sample may be carry-over from other donors' samples. The sequenced sample was axillary lymph node tissue. V usage is TRBV4-1 and J usage is TRBJ2-5; D possibly uses TRBD1 or TRBD2 (5 bases each). CDR3 nucleotides: TGCGCCAGCAGCCAGGGACGGAAACAAGAGACCCAGTACTTC. Translation: CASSQGRKQETQYF.